Below, 3 T cell receptor beta chains from the same sample are listed, as sequenced in a study of blood T cell repertoires in COVID-19. TCRdb's copy holds only in-frame clones and misses some; the assay was immunoSEQ multiplex PCR. The sample lists around 200,000 clones; over 70% were seen once. The specimen was peripheral blood. The receptors come from a man aged 50-59 years with active or convalescent COVID-19.

J is TRBJ2-7 and V is TRBV9; the match to TRBD2 covers 12 bases. The CDR3 is 16 amino acids. J lost 0 bases, V lost 0 bases, and 1 base had no gene match. Germline loops: CDR1 SGDLS, CDR2 YYNGEE. CDR3 protein: CASSVGLAGVSYEQYF. CDR3 DNA sequence: TGTGCCAGCAGCGTAGGACTAGCGGGAGTCTCCTACGAGCAGTACTTC.

CDR3 residues: CASSVAEGRNQPQHF. The DNA of the CDR3 is TGTGCCAGCAGCGTAGCAGAAGGCAGGAATCAGCCCCAGCATTTT. The rearrangement uses TRBV9 and TRBJ1-5; no firm D call. Germline CDR1 reads SGDLS; CDR2 reads YYNGEE. The CDR3 runs 15 residues. V was cut by 0 bases and J by 4 bases, with 11 bases left in between.

The chain carries TRBV6-4 and TRBJ2-1, with D tentatively TRBD2 (5 bases). V was clipped by 4 bases and J by 1 base, with 8 bases between them. The germline V gene encodes CDR1 MRHNA and CDR2 SNTAGT. This CDR3 comprises 14 residues. The CDR3 spells CASSAGGSYNEQFF. CDR3 coding DNA: TGTGCCAGCAGTGCTGGAGGATCCTACAATGAGCAGTTCTTC.